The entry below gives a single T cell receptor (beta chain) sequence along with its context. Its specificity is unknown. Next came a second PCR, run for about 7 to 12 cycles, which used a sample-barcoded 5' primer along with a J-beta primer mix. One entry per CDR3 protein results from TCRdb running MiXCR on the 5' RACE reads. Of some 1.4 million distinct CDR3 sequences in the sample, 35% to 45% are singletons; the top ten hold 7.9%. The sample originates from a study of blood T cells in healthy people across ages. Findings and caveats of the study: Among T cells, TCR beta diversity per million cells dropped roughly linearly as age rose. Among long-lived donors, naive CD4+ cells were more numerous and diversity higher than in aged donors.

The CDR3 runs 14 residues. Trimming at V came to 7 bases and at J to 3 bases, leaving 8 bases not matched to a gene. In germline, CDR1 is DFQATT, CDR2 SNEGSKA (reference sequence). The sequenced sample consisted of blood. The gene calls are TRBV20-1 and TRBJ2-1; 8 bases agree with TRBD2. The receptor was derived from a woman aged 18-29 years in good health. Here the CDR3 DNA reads TGCAGTGTCCCCCGGGCGGGGGGCTACAATGAGCAGTTCTTC. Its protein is CSVPRAGGYNEQFF.